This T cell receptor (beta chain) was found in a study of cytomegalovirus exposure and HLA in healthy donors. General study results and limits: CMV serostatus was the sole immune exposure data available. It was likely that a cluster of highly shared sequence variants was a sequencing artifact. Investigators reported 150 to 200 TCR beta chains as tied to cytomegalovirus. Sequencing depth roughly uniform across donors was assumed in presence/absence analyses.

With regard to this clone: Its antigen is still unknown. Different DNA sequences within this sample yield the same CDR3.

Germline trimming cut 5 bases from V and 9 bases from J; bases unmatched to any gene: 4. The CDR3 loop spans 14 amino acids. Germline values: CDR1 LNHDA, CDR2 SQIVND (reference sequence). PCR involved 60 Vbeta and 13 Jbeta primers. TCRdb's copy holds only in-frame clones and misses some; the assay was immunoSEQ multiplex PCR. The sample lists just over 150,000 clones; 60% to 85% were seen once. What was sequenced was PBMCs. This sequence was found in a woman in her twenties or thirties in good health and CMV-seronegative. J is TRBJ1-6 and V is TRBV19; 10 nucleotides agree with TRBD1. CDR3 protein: CASSGTGEFSPLHF. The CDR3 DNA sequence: TGTGCCAGTAGTGGGACAGGGGAATTTTCACCCCTCCACTTT.